The T cell receptor (beta chain) described here comes from a study of shared clonotypes between healthy human individuals. Overall study: The people who gave samples were a couple of women and a few men aged 18 to 49.

TCRdb's copy holds only in-frame clones and misses some; the assay was immunoSEQ multiplex PCR. The profile shows approximately 2.4 million clones, around 95% of them singletons. The sample consisted of naive CD4+ T cells sorted from blood. Subset described: CD45RA+ positively selected. This TCR was recovered from a man younger than 30 in good health.

For the CDR3, the DNA is TGCGCCAGCAGCTTTGAGGGAGGGACCGGGGAGCTGTTTTTT. It is translated as CASSFEGGTGELFF. This chain connects TRBV5-1 to TRBJ2-2; 7 nucleotides align to TRBD2. V dropped 2 bases and J dropped 5; count of bases not matched to a gene: 3. The germline CDR1 and CDR2 sequences are SGHRS and YFSETQ. This CDR3 has 14 amino acids.